The sequence of this TCR beta chain was determined in a study of T cell responses to AZD1222 COVID-19 vaccine. Whole-study results and caveats: Close to half of all spike-specific TCRs reportedly target regions of the variants that are unmutated. The peak T cell response came first, and repertoires were sampled only after it.

Concerning this clone: Its antigen is unidentified.

Generated by immunoSEQ multiplex PCR, the TCRdb table keeps only in-frame clones and is missing some. The table lists about 78,000 clones, around 90% of them singletons. The CDR3 is made up of 13 amino acids. V was trimmed by 0 bases and J by 2 bases, leaving 7 bases between them. Germline CDR1 and CDR2: GTSNPN and SVGIG (reference sequence). The material sequenced was peripheral blood, taken 28 days after the second AZD1222 dose. The receptor was derived from an adult who received the AZD1222 COVID-19 vaccine. The J gene is TRBJ1-1, the V gene TRBV30; D might be TRBD1 (5 bases). This CDR3 reads CAWSVDRNTEAFF. Written as DNA, the CDR3 is TGTGCCTGGAGTGTTGACAGAAACACTGAAGCTTTCTTT.